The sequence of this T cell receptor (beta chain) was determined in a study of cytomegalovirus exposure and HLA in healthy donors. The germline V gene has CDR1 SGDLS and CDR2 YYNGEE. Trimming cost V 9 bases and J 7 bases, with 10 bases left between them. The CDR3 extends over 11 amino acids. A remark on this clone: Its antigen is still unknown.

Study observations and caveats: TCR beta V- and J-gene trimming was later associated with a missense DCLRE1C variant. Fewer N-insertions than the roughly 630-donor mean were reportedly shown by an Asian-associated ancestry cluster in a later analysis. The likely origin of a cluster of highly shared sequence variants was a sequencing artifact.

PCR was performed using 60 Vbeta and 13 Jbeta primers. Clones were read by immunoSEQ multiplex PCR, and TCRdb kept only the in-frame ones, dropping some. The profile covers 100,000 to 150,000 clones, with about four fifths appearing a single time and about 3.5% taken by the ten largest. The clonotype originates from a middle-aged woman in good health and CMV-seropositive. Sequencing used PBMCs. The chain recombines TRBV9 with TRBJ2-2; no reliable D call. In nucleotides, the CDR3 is TGTGCCACCAAACGCAGCGGGGAGCTGTTTTTT. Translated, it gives CATKRSGELFF. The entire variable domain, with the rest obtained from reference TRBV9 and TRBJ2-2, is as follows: DSGVTQTPKHLITATGQRVTLRCSPRSGDLSVYWYQQSLDQGLQFLIQYYNGEERAKGNILERFSAQQFPDLHSELNLSSLELGDSALYFCATKRSGELFFGEGSRLTVL.